Following are 7 T cell receptor beta chains from one sample sequenced in a study of PD-1 blockade in classical Hodgkin lymphoma. Relapses following autologous stem cell transplantation were seen in all patients, with brentuximab vedotin exposure varying. TCRdb's copy holds only in-frame clones and misses some; the assay was immunoSEQ multiplex PCR. Altogether 130,000 to 150,000 clones are present, 78% being singletons, with the ten largest covering roughly a tenth. Specimen: peripheral blood mononuclear cells (PBMCs), collected before the second cycle of nivolumab. The receptors come from a human donor with classical Hodgkin lymphoma.

The chain joins TRBV6-1 to TRBJ2-5; no clear D gene. The CDR3 loop spans 14 amino acids. V was trimmed by 1 base and J by 2 bases, leaving 8 bases between them. Germline V CDR1 and CDR2: MNHNS, SASEGT. In DNA, the CDR3 is TGTGCCAGCAGTGAAGTTTACAGTCAAGAGACCCAGTACTTC. Encoded protein: CASSEVYSQETQYF.

The V call is TRBV6-5, the J call TRBJ1-1, with D maybe TRBD1 (6 bases). There are 15 residues in the CDR3. The V gene lost 0 bases and the J gene lost 9 bases, with 17 bases spanning the gap. Germline CDR1 is MNHEY and CDR2 is SVGAGI. The CDR3 DNA reads as TGTGCCAGCAGTTACTCGGGACAATGGGGAGCCCAAGCTTTCTTT. Its protein is CASSYSGQWGAQAFF.

This clone was observed at least ten times. This chain joins TRBV7-9 and TRBJ2-1; 7 bases line up with TRBD2. CDR3 length: 14 residues. After removal of 0 bases from V and 6 bases from J, the junction contained 2 bases not matched to a gene. Germline V lookup: CDR1 SEHNR, CDR2 FQNEAQ (reference sequence). CDR3 bases: TGTGCCAGCAGCTTAGCGTGGGGGGGCAATGAGCAGTTCTTC. Translated, it gives CASSLAWGGNEQFF.

V usage is TRBV7-3 and J usage is TRBJ2-5, with TRBD1 identical over 8 bases. This CDR3 has 15 amino acids. CDR1 is SGHTA, CDR2 FQGTGA, per germline. V lost 5 bases to trimming and J lost 3 bases; unmatched junction nucleotides: 8. CDR3 bases: TGTGCCAGCAGCCCAAGACAGGGGTCCGAAGAGACCCAGTACTTC. This encodes CASSPRQGSEETQYF.

The chain carries TRBV5-1 and TRBJ1-3, with D hard to call. V was shortened by 6 bases and J by 4 bases, with 14 bases between the two germline ends. The germline CDR1 and CDR2 sequences are SGHRS and YFSETQ. The CDR3 length is 14 residues. CDR3 sequence (DNA): TGCGCCAGCACCCTGAGTGGCTACGGAAACACCATATATTTT. Translating it yields CASTLSGYGNTIYF.

The genes are TRBV19 and TRBJ2-1, with TRBD1 matching 9 bases. The CDR3 has 15 amino acids. From germline, CDR1 is LNHDA and CDR2 SQIVND (reference sequence). V was clipped by 5 bases and J by 8 bases; unmatched bases: 10. The CDR3 region is CASSPEGTGIDEQFF. Written as DNA, the CDR3 is TGTGCCAGTAGTCCCGAAGGGACAGGGATCGATGAGCAGTTCTTC.

This chain joins TRBV6-5 and TRBJ2-5, with D possibly TRBD1 on 6 matching bases. V was trimmed by 5 bases and J by 4 bases, leaving 11 bases between them. Germline lookup yields CDR1 MNHEY and CDR2 SVGAGI. The CDR3 totals 13 residues. The CDR3 sequence is CASSDRIRETQYF. The CDR3 DNA follows: TGTGCCAGCAGTGACAGGATCCGAGAGACCCAGTACTTC.